The 13 T cell receptor beta chains given below trace back to one sample, sequenced in a study of blood T cell repertoires in COVID-19. Repertoires were generated with immunoSEQ multiplex PCR, while TCRdb's copy carries only in-frame clones and drops some. The sample includes 150,000 to 180,000 clones, roughly four fifths of them seen just once. Sample: peripheral blood. These TCRs come from a man of 80 years or more with acute or convalescent COVID-19.

This clone was seen only a few times. This rearrangement joins TRBV24-1 to TRBJ2-3; 10 nucleotides line up with TRBD2. With V trimmed by 9 bases and J by 4 bases, 6 bases remained unmatched. Per the germline V gene, CDR1 is KGHDR and CDR2 is SFDVKD. The CDR3 is 14 amino acids. In nucleotides, the CDR3 is TGTGCCACCGGGAGCGGGGGGGAAGCAGATACGCAGTATTTT. This translates into CATGSGGEADTQYF.

V usage is TRBV15 and J usage is TRBJ2-5; D is uncertain. Germline CDR1 LNHNV, CDR2 YYDKDF (reference sequence). The CDR3 length is 12 residues. Trimming took 3 bases from V and 5 from J, leaving 7 bases between them. The CDR3 coding sequence is TGTGCCACCAGCAGCGGGTTTGAGACCCAGTACTTC. Protein sequence: CATSSGFETQYF.

The chain joins TRBV7-9 to TRBJ2-7, with D possibly matching TRBD2 (5 bases). Trimming cost V 5 bases and J 5 bases, with 19 bases left between them. From germline, CDR1 is SEHNR and CDR2 FQNEAQ (reference sequence). The length of the CDR3 is 15 residues. CDR3 coding DNA: TGTGCCAGCAGCCCATCAGGCGGGCCGGCGGACGAGCAGTACGTC. Its translation: CASSPSGGPADEQYV.

Comments on this clone: One end of the junction is discordant with germline, which a read error may explain. V is TRBV10-1 and J is TRBJ2-3; 7 nucleotides agree with TRBD1. Germline V gene sequence: CDR1 WNHNN, CDR2 SYGVQD (reference sequence). This CDR3 region has 15 residues. The CDR3 DNA sequence: TGCGCCAGCAGTGGGGGGACAGCTAGCACAGATACGCAATATTTT. Protein: CASSGGTASTDTQYF.

The rearrangement links TRBV6-2 or TRBV6-3 to TRBJ1-4; unclear D gene. The CDR3 consists of 15 residues. CDR1 and CDR2 from the germline V gene are MNHEY and SVGEGT. Trimming left V 5 bases short and J 7 bases short, with 17 bases between. Here the CDR3 reads CASSGPERRGEKLFF. The CDR3 DNA reads TGTGCCAGCAGTGGCCCTGAGAGGCGGGGTGAAAAACTGTTTTTT.

The sample holds a few counts of this clone. The rearrangement links TRBV7-3 to TRBJ2-2; D possibly corresponds to TRBD1 (6 bases). The germline CDR1 and CDR2 sequences are SGHTA and FQGTGA. The V end lost 5 bases, the J end lost 0 bases, and 10 bases lay between the germline ends. The CDR3 loop spans 15 amino acids. The CDR3 loop reads CASSLDRTNTGELFF. The CDR3 DNA reads TGTGCCAGCAGCCTTGACAGGACGAACACCGGGGAGCTGTTTTTT.

The J gene is TRBJ2-3, the V gene TRBV7-6, with D maybe TRBD1 (6 bases). The V gene's germline CDR1 is SGHVS and CDR2 FNYEAQ. V was clipped by 5 bases and J by 11 bases, with 17 bases between them. The CDR3 spans 13 residues. CDR3 bases: TGTGCCAGCAGCCAAATTCGGGCAGGGGAGCAGTATTTT. It specifies CASSQIRAGEQYF. The full variable domain, with the rest looked up from reference TRBV7-6 and TRBJ2-3, is GAGVSQSPRYKVTKRGQDVALRCDPISGHVSLYWYRQALGQGPEFLTYFNYEAQQDKSGLPNDRFSAERPEGSISTLTIQRTEQRDSAMYRCASSQIRAGEQYFGPGTRLTVL.

The chain has TRBV6-5 and TRBJ1-1; 7 bases agree with TRBD1. V dropped 6 bases and J dropped 0; count of bases not matched to a gene: 7. CDR1 is MNHEY, CDR2 SVGAGI, per germline. CDR3 length: 15 amino acids. The CDR3 region has the DNA TGTGCCAGCAGGCCGACAGGGAACCTGAACACTGAAGCTTTCTTT. This gives the protein CASRPTGNLNTEAFF.

V is TRBV11-3 and J is TRBJ2-2, with 7 nucleotides matching TRBD2. The germline V gene has CDR1 SGHNT and CDR2 YENEEA. With 5 bases clipped from V and 4 bases from J, the junction kept 7 bases outside the gene matches. The CDR3 consists of 15 residues. This chain's CDR3 is CASSELSGGTGELFF. DNA for the CDR3: TGTGCCAGCAGCGAGCTTTCGGGGGGCACCGGGGAGCTGTTTTTT.

This sequence joins TRBV6-6 and TRBJ2-2; perhaps TRBD1 as D (6 bases). Germline loops: CDR1 MNHNY, CDR2 SVGAGI (reference sequence). This CDR3 contains 15 residues. V shed 6 bases and J shed 4 bases, with 15 bases lying between them. The CDR3 region has the DNA TGTGCCAGCAGCCCCGATGGGGGCTTCACCGGGGAGCTGTTTTTT. As protein: CASSPDGGFTGELFF.

This sequence joins TRBV6-5 and TRBJ2-2; 12 bases line up with TRBD2. CDR1 MNHEY and CDR2 SVGAGI come from the germline V gene. The CDR3 totals 15 residues. The V and J ends lost 6 bases and 6 bases, in that order; junction bases with no gene match: 5. The CDR3 reads CASSPLAGGPGELFF. The CDR3 coding sequence is TGTGCCAGCAGCCCACTAGCGGGGGGACCCGGGGAGCTGTTTTTT.

The rearrangement uses TRBV11-2 and TRBJ1-2; 11 nucleotides agree with TRBD1. The CDR3 has 16 amino acids. Per germline, CDR1 SGHAT and CDR2 FQNNGV. J gave up 3 bases and V 4 bases, and 7 bases lay outside the gene matches. CDR3 loop: CASSSLQGQGDYGYTF. CDR3 bases: TGTGCCAGCAGCTCCCTCCAGGGACAGGGGGACTATGGCTACACCTTC.

The genes are TRBV7-2 and TRBJ2-2, with D uncertain. CDR3 length equals 14 residues. The germline V and J ends were trimmed by 2 bases and 6 bases, with 10 bases remaining between them. CDR1 SGHTA and CDR2 FQGNSA come from the germline V gene. As DNA, the CDR3 is TGTGCCAGCAGCTTATACGTGGCCGCCGGGGAGCTGTTTTTT. It translates to CASSLYVAAGELFF.